A selection of T cell receptor beta chains follows, all from one sample in a study of blood T cells in healthy people across ages. TCRdb processed the 5' RACE reads anew with MiXCR; each CDR3 protein has one entry. The sample shows more than 1,400,000 distinct CDR3 sequences, 42% of them seen only once. Sequencing was performed on blood. The receptors here all came from a woman aged 18-29 years in good health. CDR3s include the opening cysteine and the closing phenylalanine or tryptophan. A D gene is named only where the DNA matches it firmly. Size is stated for part of the rows, as once, few or many counts, or as a class when the clone is expanded.

v_call	d_call	j_call	clone_size	cdr3_nt	cdr3_aa
TRBV12-3/TRBV12-4	TRBD1	TRBJ1-2	NA	TGTGCCAGCAGACCTGGACAGGGCCCCTATGGCTACACCTTC	CASRPGQGPYGYTF
TRBV20-1	NA	TRBJ2-7	few	TGCAGTGCAACTACCGGGACCCACAACTACGAGCAGTACTTC	CSATTGTHNYEQYF
TRBV2	NA	TRBJ1-2	NA	TGTGCCAGCAGTGCGGGGATTACTATCCTCTATGGCTACACCTTC	CASSAGITILYGYTF
TRBV29-1	NA	TRBJ1-4	NA	TGCAGCGTTGATGCGGGGACTAATGAAAAACTGTTTTTT	CSVDAGTNEKLFF
TRBV2	NA	TRBJ2-3	few	TGTGCCAGCATGAGGGAACAGGACGCCGATACGCAGTATTTT	CASMREQDADTQYF
TRBV6-5	NA	TRBJ2-7	NA	TGTGCCAGCAGTTACGGACTCACCAGCGAGCAGTACTTC	CASSYGLTSEQYF
TRBV30	NA	TRBJ1-2	NA	TGTGCCTGGACGAGCGGAGAGCCATATGGCTACACCTTC	CAWTSGEPYGYTF
TRBV6-6	TRBD1	TRBJ2-7	NA	TGTGCCAGCAGTTACTACCCGGGACAGACCTACGAGCAGTACTTC	CASSYYPGQTYEQYF
TRBV10-3	TRBD1	TRBJ1-1	few	TGTGCCATCAGCCAGGGACAGAAGAACACTGAAGCTTTCTTT	CAISQGQKNTEAFF
TRBV20-1	TRBD1	TRBJ1-2	few	TGCAGTGCTAGAGGAATGGGACAGGACTATGGCTACACCTTC	CSARGMGQDYGYTF
TRBV10-3	NA	TRBJ2-4	many	TGTGCCACCCGCAAGGGTCGGGAAAACATTCAGTACTTC	CATRKGRENIQYF
TRBV28	NA	TRBJ1-1	NA	TGTGCCAGCAGCCCGTTTTCGGGGAAGGGAGGCACTGAAGCTTTCTTT	CASSPFSGKGGTEAFF
TRBV24-1	NA	TRBJ2-3	NA	TGTGCCACCCTTCCGGGCCGCACAGATACGCAGTATTTT	CATLPGRTDTQYF
TRBV20-1	NA	TRBJ1-1	few	TGCAGTGCTAGAGTCGGGGGTCGGAACACTGAAGCTTTCTTT	CSARVGGRNTEAFF
TRBV21-1	NA	TRBJ2-1	NA	TGTGCCAGCAGCAAAGACGGAGTCGCCTACAATAAGCAGTTCTTC	CASSKDGVAYNKQFF
TRBV6-2/TRBV6-3	NA	TRBJ2-5	few	TGTGCCAGCAGTTCCCCGGGACTCCCGATATTAGAGACCCAGTACTTC	CASSSPGLPILETQYF
TRBV20-1	NA	TRBJ2-1	NA	TGCAGTACTTCCCCGGGGGGCAGGATGCCGACCTACAATGAGCAGTTCTTC	CSTSPGGRMPTYNEQFF
TRBV29-1	NA	TRBJ1-4	few	TGCAGCGTTGAAGATCCGAGGGAGAGTGAAAAACTGTTTTTT	CSVEDPRESEKLFF
TRBV7-2	NA	TRBJ2-7	few	TGTGCCAGCAGCTTCCTAGCCGATACCGTCTACGAGCAGTACTTC	CASSFLADTVYEQYF
TRBV12-3/TRBV12-4	NA	TRBJ1-1	few	TGTGCCAGCAGTTTTAGAGACTCAGGGAACACTGAAGCTTTCTTT	CASSFRDSGNTEAFF
TRBV2	NA	TRBJ1-4	NA	TGTGCCACCGCGGATGAAAAACTGTTTTTT	CATADEKLFF
TRBV20-1	TRBD2	TRBJ2-1	few	TGCAGTGCGCGGACTAGCGGGAACAATGAGCAGTTCTTC	CSARTSGNNEQFF